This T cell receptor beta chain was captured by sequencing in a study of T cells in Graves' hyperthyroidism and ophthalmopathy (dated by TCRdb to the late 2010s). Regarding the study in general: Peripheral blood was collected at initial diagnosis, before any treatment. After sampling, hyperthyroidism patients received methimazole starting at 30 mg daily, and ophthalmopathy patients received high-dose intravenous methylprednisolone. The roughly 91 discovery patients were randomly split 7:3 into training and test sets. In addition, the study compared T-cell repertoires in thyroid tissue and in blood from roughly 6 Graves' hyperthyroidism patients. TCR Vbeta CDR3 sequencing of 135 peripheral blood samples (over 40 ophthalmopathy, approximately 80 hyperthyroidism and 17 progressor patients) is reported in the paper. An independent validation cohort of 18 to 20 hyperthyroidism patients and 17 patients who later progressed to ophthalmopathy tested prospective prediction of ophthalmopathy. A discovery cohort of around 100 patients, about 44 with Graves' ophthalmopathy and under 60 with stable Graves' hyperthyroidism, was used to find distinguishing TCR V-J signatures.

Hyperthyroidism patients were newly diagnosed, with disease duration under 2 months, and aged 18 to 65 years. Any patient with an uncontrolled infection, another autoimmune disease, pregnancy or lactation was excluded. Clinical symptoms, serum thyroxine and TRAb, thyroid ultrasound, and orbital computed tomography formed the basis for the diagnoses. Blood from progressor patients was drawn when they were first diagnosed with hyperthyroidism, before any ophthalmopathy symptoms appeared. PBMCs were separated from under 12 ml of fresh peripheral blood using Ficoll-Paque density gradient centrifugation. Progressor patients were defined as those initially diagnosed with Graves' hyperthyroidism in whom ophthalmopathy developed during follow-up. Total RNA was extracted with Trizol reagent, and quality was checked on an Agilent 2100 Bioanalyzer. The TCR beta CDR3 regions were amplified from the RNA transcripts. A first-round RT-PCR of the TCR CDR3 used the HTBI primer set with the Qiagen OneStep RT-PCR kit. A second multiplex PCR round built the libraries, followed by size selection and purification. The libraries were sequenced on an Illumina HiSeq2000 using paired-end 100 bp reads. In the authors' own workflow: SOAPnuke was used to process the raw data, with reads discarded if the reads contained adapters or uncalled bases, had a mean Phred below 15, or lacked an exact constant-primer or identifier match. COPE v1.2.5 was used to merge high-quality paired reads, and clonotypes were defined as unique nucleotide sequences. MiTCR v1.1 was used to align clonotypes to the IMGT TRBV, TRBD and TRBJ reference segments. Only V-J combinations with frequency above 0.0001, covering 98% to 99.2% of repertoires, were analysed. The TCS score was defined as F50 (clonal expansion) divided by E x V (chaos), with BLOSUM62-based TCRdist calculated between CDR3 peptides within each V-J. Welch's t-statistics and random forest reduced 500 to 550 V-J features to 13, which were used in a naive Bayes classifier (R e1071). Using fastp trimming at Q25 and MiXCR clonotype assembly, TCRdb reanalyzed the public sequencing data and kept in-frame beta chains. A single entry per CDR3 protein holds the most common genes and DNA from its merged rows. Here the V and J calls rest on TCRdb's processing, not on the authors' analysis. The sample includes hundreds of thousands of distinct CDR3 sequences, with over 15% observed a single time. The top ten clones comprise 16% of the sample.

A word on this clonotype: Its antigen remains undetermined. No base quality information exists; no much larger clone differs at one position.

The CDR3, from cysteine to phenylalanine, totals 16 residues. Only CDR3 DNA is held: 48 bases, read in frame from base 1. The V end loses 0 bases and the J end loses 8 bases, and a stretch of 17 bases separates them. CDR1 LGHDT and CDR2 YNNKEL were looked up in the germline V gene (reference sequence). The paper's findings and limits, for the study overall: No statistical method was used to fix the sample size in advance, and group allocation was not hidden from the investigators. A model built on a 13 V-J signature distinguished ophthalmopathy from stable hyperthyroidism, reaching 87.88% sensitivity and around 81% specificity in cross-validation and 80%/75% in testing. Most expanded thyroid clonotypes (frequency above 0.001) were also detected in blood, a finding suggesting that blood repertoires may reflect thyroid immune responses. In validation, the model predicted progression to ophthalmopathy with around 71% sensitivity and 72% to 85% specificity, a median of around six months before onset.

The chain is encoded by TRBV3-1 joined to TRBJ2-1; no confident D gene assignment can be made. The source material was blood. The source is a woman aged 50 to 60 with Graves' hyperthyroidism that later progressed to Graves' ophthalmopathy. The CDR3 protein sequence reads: CASSQESLGPRDEQFF. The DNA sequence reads TGTGCCAGCAGCCAAGAAAGCCTTGGACCTCGGGATGAGCAGTTCTTC.